The following is a T cell receptor beta chain sequence with its context. Its antigen is not known. The data stem from a study of a mutant IDH1 vaccine in newly diagnosed glioma. The study's findings and limits: Immune responses induced by the vaccine were seen in roughly 93% of patients, spanning multiple MHC alleles.

Described time point: baseline, week 1 (first vaccination visit). Sample treatment: pre-vaccination baseline after standard-of-care therapy. Method: immunoSEQ multiplex PCR; TCRdb's copy keeps in-frame clones and lacks some. Among 70,000 or so clones listed, approximately 82% were seen once. Germline V gene sequence: CDR1 ENHRY, CDR2 SYGVKD. The V and J ends lost 2 bases and 10 bases respectively, with 9 bases between them. The CDR3 covers 12 residues. The input for sequencing was peripheral blood mononuclear cells (PBMCs), taken from a glioma patient treated with radiotherapy, temozolomide or both. V and J are TRBV10-3 and TRBJ2-1; no firm D call. The clonotype comes from a woman younger than 30 with glioma. Some clones in this sample may be carry-over from other donors' samples. The DNA of the CDR3 is TGTGCCATCAGTGAGAGGCTCCCGGAGCAGTTCTTC. It is translated as CAISERLPEQFF.